This T cell receptor beta chain is from a study of T cells in Graves' hyperthyroidism and ophthalmopathy (dated by TCRdb to the late 2010s). Study-level background: Peripheral blood samples were taken at the time of initial diagnosis, prior to any treatment. Thyroid tissue and blood T-cell repertoires from more than five Graves' hyperthyroidism patients were also compared in the study. The paper describes TCR Vbeta CDR3 sequencing of roughly 130 peripheral blood samples, made up of roughly 40 ophthalmopathy patients, some 80 hyperthyroidism patients and 17 progressor patients. After blood sampling, hyperthyroidism patients were treated with methimazole at a starting dose of 30 mg daily, and ophthalmopathy patients were treated with high-dose intravenous methylprednisolone. For training and testing, the approximately 92 patients in the discovery cohort were randomly divided in a 7:3 ratio. An independent validation cohort of fewer than 20 hyperthyroidism patients and approximately 15 patients who later progressed to ophthalmopathy tested prospective prediction of ophthalmopathy. A discovery cohort of about a hundred patients, about 40 with Graves' ophthalmopathy and 57 with stable Graves' hyperthyroidism, was used to find distinguishing TCR V-J signatures.

TCR beta CDR3 regions were amplified from RNA transcripts. For the first round of RT-PCR on the TCR CDR3, the HTBI primer set was used together with the Qiagen OneStep RT-PCR kit. A second multiplex PCR round built the libraries, followed by size selection and purification. Paired-end sequencing of the libraries was performed with 100 bp reads on an Illumina HiSeq2000. The study's own analysis went as follows. SOAPnuke was used to process the raw data, with reads discarded if the reads contained adapters or uncalled bases, had a mean Phred below 15, or lacked an exact constant-primer or identifier match. High-quality paired reads were merged with COPE v1.2.5, and unique nucleotide sequences were defined as clonotypes. MiTCR v1.1 was used to align the clonotypes against IMGT TRBV, TRBD and TRBJ reference segments. The analysis included only V-J combinations with a frequency above 0.0001, which together covered about 99% of the repertoires. The TCS score was defined as the ratio of F50 (clonal expansion) to E x V (chaos), calculated using BLOSUM62-based TCRdist between CDR3 peptides within each V-J. Welch's t-statistics and random forest reduced several hundred V-J features to 10 to 15, which were used in a naive Bayes classifier (R e1071). TCRdb reran the public reads through fastp at Q25 and MiXCR, keeping productive beta chains. One record per CDR3 amino acid sequence lists the most common genes and DNA. These V and J calls rely on TCRdb rather than the paper's analysis. The sample table records around 300,000 distinct CDR3 sequences; 13% of these occur just once. The ten largest clonotypes hold 6% to 8% of the sample.

This clonotype was counted at least ten times. This receptor's antigen is unknown. Within one base of it there is no much larger clone, and no base qualities were kept. The hyperthyroidism patients were between 18 and 65 years old and newly diagnosed, with a disease duration of less than 2 months. The study excluded patients with uncontrolled infections, other autoimmune diseases, pregnancy or lactation. Diagnoses were established on the basis of clinical symptoms, serum thyroxine and TRAb, thyroid ultrasound, and orbital computed tomography. For progressor patients, blood was drawn at the first diagnosis of hyperthyroidism, before any ophthalmopathy symptoms had appeared. PBMCs were separated from over 9 ml of fresh peripheral blood using Ficoll-Paque density gradient centrifugation. Progressor patients were initially diagnosed with Graves' hyperthyroidism and developed ophthalmopathy during follow-up. Total RNA was extracted using Trizol reagent, and RNA quality was assessed on an Agilent 2100 Bioanalyzer.

Findings and caveats that apply to the study as a whole: No statistical method was used to set the sample size in advance, and investigators knew the group allocation. In validation, the model predicted progression to ophthalmopathy with roughly 70% sensitivity and less than 75% specificity, a median of roughly seven months before onset. Blood samples also contained most of the expanded thyroid clonotypes (frequency above 0.001), which suggests that blood repertoires may reflect thyroid immune responses. A model built on a 13 V-J signature distinguished ophthalmopathy from stable hyperthyroidism, reaching 87.88% sensitivity and under 84% specificity in cross-validation and 80%/75% in testing.

The CDR3 starts with the cysteine, ends with the phenylalanine, and has 15 residues. The entry retains the CDR3 DNA only, 45 bases that are in frame from base 1. The CDR1 and CDR2 encoded by the germline V gene are MNHNS and SASEGT. Germline trimming amounts to 3 bases on V and 4 bases on J, with 6 as the count of junction bases outside the gene matches. This clonotype originated in a woman aged 25 to 39 with Graves' hyperthyroidism that later progressed to Graves' ophthalmopathy. The sequence is built from TRBV6-1 and TRBJ2-1; TRBD2 matches 7 bases in the middle. The sample consisted of blood. This receptor has the CDR3 CASSDGGSGYNEQFF. The DNA is TGTGCCAGCAGTGATGGCGGGAGCGGTTACAATGAGCAGTTCTTC.